Listed below are T cell receptor beta chains from one sample, sequenced in a study of PD-1 blockade in classical Hodgkin lymphoma. TCRdb's copy holds only in-frame clones and misses some; the assay was immunoSEQ multiplex PCR. The profile covers about 13,000 clones, with roughly 78% appearing a single time and around 27% taken by the ten largest. The specimen was peripheral blood mononuclear cells (PBMCs), collected at baseline. These receptors were taken from a human donor with classical Hodgkin lymphoma. CDR3s include the opening cysteine and the closing phenylalanine or tryptophan. The D gene is left open where the match is weak. Rows give clone size only sometimes, using once, few, many, or a class for an expanded clone.

d_call | clone_size | j_call | cdr3_length | v_call | cdr3_aa | cdr3_nt
NA | NA | TRBJ1-6 | 14 | TRBV25-1 | CASGPGTYNSPLHF | TGTGCCAGCGGACCCGGGACCTATAATTCACCCCTCCACTTT
NA | medium-sized | TRBJ2-7 | 16 | TRBV6-1 | CASSEAGWEFAYEQYF | TGTGCCAGCAGTGAAGCGGGGTGGGAGTTCGCCTACGAGCAGTACTTC
TRBD1 | NA | TRBJ1-5 | 16 | TRBV28 | CASSLFGTGGYQPQHF | TGTGCCAGCAGTTTATTCGGGACAGGGGGGTATCAGCCCCAGCATTTT
TRBD1 | NA | TRBJ2-3 | 16 | TRBV6-4 | CASSDSGGTGADTQYF | TGTGCCAGCAGTGACTCCGGCGGGACAGGGGCAGATACGCAGTATTTT
TRBD2 | NA | TRBJ2-1 | 17 | TRBV9 | CASSKTSGSQRYNEQFF | TGTGCCAGCAGCAAGACTAGCGGGAGCCAAAGATACAATGAGCAGTTCTTC
NA | NA | TRBJ1-1 | 13 | TRBV10-2 | CASRSPVDTEAFF | TGCGCCAGCAGGTCTCCGGTAGACACTGAAGCTTTCTTT
TRBD2 | NA | TRBJ2-5 | 17 | TRBV7-2 | CASSLEGRLAGAETQYF | TGTGCCAGCAGCTTAGAGGGGCGACTAGCGGGAGCGGAGACCCAGTACTTC
NA | NA | TRBJ1-5 | 15 | TRBV13 | CASSLGRGSNQPQHF | TGTGCCAGCAGCTTGGGACGGGGAAGCAATCAGCCCCAGCATTTT
TRBD1 | NA | TRBJ1-5 | 15 | TRBV28 | CASRRTGGGNQPQHF | TGTGCCAGCAGACGGACAGGGGGCGGCAATCAGCCCCAGCATTTT
NA | NA | TRBJ2-7 | 15 | TRBV6-6 | CASSFGGYLTYEQYF | TGTGCCAGCAGTTTCGGGGGATACCTAACCTACGAGCAGTACTTC
TRBD2 | NA | TRBJ2-3 | 15 | TRBV5-1 | CASSSGLAGADTQYF | TGCGCCAGCAGCTCGGGACTAGCGGGGGCAGATACGCAGTATTTT
NA | once | TRBJ2-5 | 15 | TRBV6-1 | CASSALEGNGRTQYF | TGTGCCAGCAGTGCTCTCGAGGGTAACGGGAGGACCCAGTACTTC
TRBD1 | few | TRBJ2-1 | 15 | TRBV6-5 | CASSYSKQGSDEQFF | TGTGCCAGCAGTTACTCCAAACAGGGGAGCGATGAGCAGTTCTTC
NA | NA | TRBJ1-2 | 16 | TRBV5-4 | CASSSRDPSSNYGYTF | TGTGCCAGCAGCTCCCGCGACCCATCCTCTAACTATGGCTACACCTTC
TRBD1 | NA | TRBJ2-1 | 15 | TRBV10-1 | CASSWDRGPYNEQFF | TGCGCCAGCAGTTGGGACAGGGGGCCCTACAATGAGCAGTTCTTC
NA | NA | TRBJ2-7 | 13 | TRBV7-2 | CASSIASSYEQYF | TGTGCCAGCAGCATAGCGTCATCCTACGAGCAGTACTTC
NA | NA | TRBJ2-1 | 12 | TRBV4-1 | CASSQDTVEQFF | TGCGCCAGCAGCCAAGATACAGTTGAGCAGTTCTTC
TRBD1 | NA | TRBJ2-1 | 17 | TRBV18 | CASSPKLQGQGSNEQFF | TGTGCCAGCTCACCAAAATTGCAGGGACAGGGGAGCAATGAGCAGTTCTTC
NA | few | TRBJ1-2 | 14 | TRBV19 | CASTHGGANYGYTF | TGTGCCAGTACCCATGGTGGAGCTAACTATGGCTACACCTTC
NA | NA | TRBJ1-2 | 13 | TRBV5-1 | CASSPSQVDGYTF | TGCGCCAGCAGCCCCTCCCAGGTGGATGGCTACACCTTC
TRBD1 | NA | TRBJ1-1 | 15 | TRBV15 | CATSRRETGLTEAFF | TGTGCCACCAGCAGAAGAGAGACAGGGCTCACTGAAGCTTTCTTT
NA | NA | TRBJ2-1 | 15 | TRBV28 | CASSLWSGYRNEQFF | TGTGCCAGCAGTTTATGGTCAGGGTATCGCAATGAGCAGTTCTTC
TRBD1 | medium-sized | TRBJ1-1 | 16 | TRBV4-2 | CASSPGTGGLNTEAFF | TGTGCCAGCAGCCCCGGGACAGGGGGGTTAAACACTGAAGCTTTCTTT
TRBD2 | NA | TRBJ2-1 | 18 | TRBV11-2 | CASSPKGLAGLSYNEQFF | TGTGCCAGCAGCCCGAAGGGGCTAGCGGGCCTCTCCTACAATGAGCAGTTCTTC
TRBD2 | NA | TRBJ2-1 | 17 | TRBV2 | CASSVPSGKLPPAEQFF | TGTGCCAGCAGTGTCCCTAGCGGGAAGCTCCCCCCCGCTGAGCAGTTCTTC
NA | NA | TRBJ1-2 | 14 | TRBV7-9 | CASRSPGMKSGYTF | TGTGCCAGCAGATCACCAGGGATGAAAAGCGGCTACACCTTC
TRBD1 | medium-sized | TRBJ1-6 | 14 | TRBV4-3 | CASAPGGLMSPLHF | TGCGCCAGTGCTCCAGGGGGTCTAATGTCACCCCTCCACTTT
NA | NA | TRBJ1-5 | 13 | TRBV7-8 | CASNPGGNQPQHF | TGTGCCAGCAACCCCGGCGGCAATCAGCCCCAGCATTTT
NA | NA | TRBJ2-1 | 16 | TRBV2 | CASSESLLSSYNEQFF | TGTGCCAGCAGTGAATCTCTTTTAAGCTCCTACAATGAGCAGTTCTTC
NA | NA | TRBJ1-1 | 13 | TRBV7-2 | CASSLFRGPEAFF | TGTGCCAGCAGCTTATTCCGGGGACCTGAAGCTTTCTTT
NA | once | TRBJ2-3 | 14 | TRBV5-1 | CASSLVVSTDTQYF | TGCGCCAGCAGCTTGGTTGTATCCACAGATACGCAGTATTTT
NA | NA | TRBJ2-4 | 15 | TRBV5-4 | CASSQDEGMINIQYF | TGCGCCAGCAGCCAAGACGAGGGAATGATAAACATTCAGTACTTC
NA | NA | TRBJ2-1 | 13 | TRBV4-1 | CASRISGGHEQFF | TGCGCCAGCAGAATCAGTGGGGGCCATGAGCAGTTCTTC
NA | NA | TRBJ2-5 | 14 | TRBV15 | CATSGGGGGRTQYF | TGTGCCACCAGCGGAGGGGGAGGGGGCCGGACCCAGTACTTC
TRBD1 | NA | TRBJ2-2 | 15 | TRBV6-1 | CASSVWTGDTGELFF | TGTGCCAGCAGTGTTTGGACAGGGGACACCGGGGAGCTGTTTTTT
NA | NA | TRBJ1-1 | 16 | TRBV5-6 | CASSPRGGRANTEAFF | TGTGCCAGCAGCCCCCGGGGGGGCAGGGCGAACACTGAAGCTTTCTTT
NA | NA | TRBJ2-1 | 13 | TRBV2 | CASNYRYNNEQFF | TGTGCCAGCAACTATCGATACAACAATGAGCAGTTCTTC
NA | NA | TRBJ1-4 | 14 | TRBV18 | CASTGGLSNEKLFF | TGTGCCAGCACCGGAGGTTTGTCTAATGAAAAACTGTTTTTT
TRBD1 | NA | TRBJ2-4 | 14 | TRBV9 | CASSAGGAKNIQYF | TGTGCCAGCAGCGCAGGGGGCGCCAAAAACATTCAGTACTTC
TRBD1 | NA | TRBJ1-2 | 14 | TRBV7-2 | CASSFRQGYYGYTF | TGTGCCAGCAGCTTCCGACAGGGATACTATGGCTACACCTTC
TRBD1 | few | TRBJ1-6 | 15 | TRBV6-6 | CASSRDSSYNSPLHF | TGTGCCAGCAGCCGGGACAGCTCCTATAATTCACCCCTCCACTTT
TRBD1 | NA | TRBJ1-5 | 18 | TRBV7-9 | CASSSTGWDLYSNQPQHF | TGTGCCAGCAGCTCGACAGGGTGGGACCTCTATAGCAATCAGCCCCAGCATTTT
NA | NA | TRBJ2-2 | 13 | TRBV9 | CASSETSTGELFF | TGTGCCAGCAGCGAAACTAGCACCGGGGAGCTGTTTTTT
TRBD2 | NA | TRBJ2-5 | 16 | TRBV6-6 | CASTLTSGGAGETQYF | TGTGCCAGCACCCTTACTAGCGGGGGGGCTGGGGAGACCCAGTACTTC
NA | NA | TRBJ2-3 | 15 | TRBV19 | CASSRTLIRTDTQYF | TGTGCCAGTAGTAGGACCCTCATTCGCACAGATACGCAGTATTTT
NA | NA | TRBJ2-5 | 13 | TRBV5-1 | CASSLRGSETQYF | TGCGCCAGCAGCTTGAGGGGGAGCGAGACCCAGTACTTC